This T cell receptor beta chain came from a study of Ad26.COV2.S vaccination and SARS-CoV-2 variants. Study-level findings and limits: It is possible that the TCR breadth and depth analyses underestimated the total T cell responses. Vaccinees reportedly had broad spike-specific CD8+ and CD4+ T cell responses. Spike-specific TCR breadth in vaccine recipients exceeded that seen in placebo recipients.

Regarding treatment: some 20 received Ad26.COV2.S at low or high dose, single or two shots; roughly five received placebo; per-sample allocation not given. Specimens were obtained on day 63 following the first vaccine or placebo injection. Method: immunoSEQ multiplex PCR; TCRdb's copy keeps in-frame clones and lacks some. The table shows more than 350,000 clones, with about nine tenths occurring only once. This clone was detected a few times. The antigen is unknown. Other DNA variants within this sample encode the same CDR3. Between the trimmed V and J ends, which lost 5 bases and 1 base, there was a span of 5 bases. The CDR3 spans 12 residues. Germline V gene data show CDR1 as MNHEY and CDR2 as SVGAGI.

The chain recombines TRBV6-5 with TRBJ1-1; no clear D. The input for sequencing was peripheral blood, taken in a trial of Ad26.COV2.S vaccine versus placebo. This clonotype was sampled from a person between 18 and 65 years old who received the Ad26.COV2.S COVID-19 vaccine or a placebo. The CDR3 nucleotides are TGTGCCAGCAGTCGCTCGAACACTGAAGCTTTCTTT. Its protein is CASSRSNTEAFF.